The 25 T cell receptor beta chains below all came from one sample that was sequenced in a study of T cell repertoires in cytomegalovirus infection. Each CDR3 protein is one row after TCRdb ran MiXCR on the reads. The data contain about 400,000 distinct CDR3 sequences, roughly 20% of them singletons. The sequencing input was PBMCs. These receptors came from a human donor in good health (CMV status not recorded). Some clones in this sample may be carry-over from other donors' samples.

At least ten counts were recorded for this clonotype. The J gene is TRBJ2-5, the V gene TRBV9; D unclear. CDR1 and CDR2 (germline): SGDLS, YYNGEE. The ends were cut back, 4 bases at V and 2 bases at J, with 18 bases in the middle. The CDR3 length is 16 residues. CDR3 nucleotides: TGTGCCAGCAGCCCCTCCCCAGCGAATGAACAAGAGACCCAGTACTTC. Protein sequence: CASSPSPANEQETQYF.

This clonotype was recorded at least ten times. The chain has TRBV7-6 and TRBJ2-2, with D possibly being TRBD1 (5 bases). The V gene's germline CDR1 is SGHVS and CDR2 FNYEAQ. This CDR3 comprises 12 residues. The germline V and J ends were trimmed by 11 bases and 2 bases, with 9 bases remaining between them. The CDR3 bases are TGTGCCCCAGGGATCAACACCGGGGAGCTGTTTTTT. Protein product: CAPGINTGELFF.

The rearrangement joins TRBV7-7 to TRBJ2-7; perhaps D is TRBD1 or TRBD2 (5 bases each). V shed 6 bases and J shed 3 bases, with 15 bases lying between them. CDR1 is SSHAT and CDR2 is FNYEAQ in the germline V gene (reference sequence). The CDR3 has 14 amino acids. CDR3 in amino acids: CASRIGHGGYEQYF. The CDR3 bases are TGTGCCAGCAGAATCGGACACGGAGGCTACGAGCAGTACTTC.

As to this clonotype: Just one base apart from a much larger clone, this may be a read error. The conserved phenylalanine or tryptophan is not found at the CDR3 terminus, so this likely reflects a read error. The chain uses TRBV4-3 and TRBJ2-3; D not resolved. V gave up 2 bases and J gave up 1 base, with 7 bases separating them. This CDR3 has 14 amino acids. Germline CDR1 reads LGHNA; CDR2 reads YSLEER. The CDR3 nucleotides are TGCGCCAGCAGCCAAAAAGTGCGCACAGATACGCAGTATTTA. Protein product: CASSQKVRTDTQYL.

The V gene is TRBV18, the J gene TRBJ1-2, with D perhaps matching TRBD1 (5 bases). From germline, CDR1 is KGHSH and CDR2 LQKENI. Trimming took 5 bases from V and 4 from J, leaving 17 bases between them. The CDR3 spans 15 residues. The CDR3 protein is CASSDYVGATYGYTF. CDR3 DNA sequence: TGTGCCAGCTCAGACTACGTAGGGGCAACCTATGGCTACACCTTC.

This clonotype has just a few counts. CDR3 nucleotides: TGTGCCAGCAGCTTAGAGTACAGATATTCACCCCTCCACTTT. Protein: CASSLEYRYSPLHF. The J gene is TRBJ1-6, the V gene TRBV7-2; D is ambiguous. This CDR3 contains 14 residues. The V gene's germline CDR1 is SGHTA and CDR2 FQGNSA. The germline V and J ends were trimmed by 1 base and 8 bases, with 9 bases remaining between them. The full variable domain, in which reference TRBV7-2 and TRBJ1-6 provide the parts outside the CDR3, is GAGVSQSPSNKVTEKGKDVELRCDPISGHTALYWYRQSLGQGLEFLIYFQGNSAPDKSGLPSDRFSAERTGGSVSTLTIQRTQQEDSAVYLCASSLEYRYSPLHFGNGTRLTVT.

This clonotype has only a few counts. The chain combines TRBV11-2 with TRBJ2-4, with D maybe TRBD2 (6 bases). Trimming removed 5 bases from V and 4 bases from J, with 18 bases in between. This CDR3 has 16 amino acids. Germline V gives CDR1 SGHAT, CDR2 FQNNGV. DNA for the CDR3: TGTGCCAGCAGCCGAACCTCCGGGACTCTGAAAAACATTCAGTACTTC. Translation gives CASSRTSGTLKNIQYF.

The rearrangement uses TRBV19 and TRBJ1-5, with 7 bases lining up with TRBD1. The V gene end was trimmed by 5 bases and the J gene end by 6 bases; junction bases not matched to a gene: 10. The CDR3 extends over 15 amino acids. In germline, CDR1 is LNHDA, CDR2 SQIVND (reference sequence). CDR3 nucleotide sequence: TGTGCCAGTAGTCGGGCCAGGGGGTTTCGTCAGCCCCAGCATTTT. Translating gives CASSRARGFRQPQHF.

This clonotype was observed many times. The gene calls are TRBV7-2 and TRBJ2-7, with no clear D. Germline V CDR1 and CDR2: SGHTA, FQGNSA. The CDR3 sequence is 13 residues long. Trimming left V 5 bases short and J 7 bases short, with 15 bases between. The CDR3 here is CASSVGSSREQYF. The DNA of the CDR3 is TGTGCCAGCAGCGTAGGGTCTTCGAGGGAGCAGTACTTC. The whole variable domain, remainder taken from reference TRBV7-2 and TRBJ2-7, is GAGVSQSPSNKVTEKGKDVELRCDPISGHTALYWYRQSLGQGLEFLIYFQGNSAPDKSGLPSDRFSAERTGGSVSTLTIQRTQQEDSAVYLCASSVGSSREQYFGPGTRLTVT.

The chain combines TRBV5-4 with TRBJ1-1, with D hard to call. V was clipped by 0 bases and J by 5 bases, with 11 bases between them. Germline CDR1 reads SGHNT; CDR2 reads YYREEE (reference sequence). CDR3 size: 14 residues. The CDR3 sequence is CASSLGGVGTEAFF. The DNA of the CDR3 is TGTGCCAGCAGCTTGGGCGGGGTTGGGACTGAAGCTTTCTTT. Complete variable domain (other parts from reference TRBV5-4 and TRBJ1-1): ETGVTQSPTHLIKTRGQQVTLRCSSQSGHNTVSWYQQALGQGPQFIFQYYREEENGRGNFPPRFSGLQFPNYSSELNVNALELDDSALYLCASSLGGVGTEAFFGQGTRLTVV.

This chain joins TRBV10-3 and TRBJ1-1, with D unclear. The CDR3 is 13 amino acids. The germline gives CDR1 ENHRY, CDR2 SYGVKD. V shed 6 bases and J shed 1 base, with 9 bases lying between them. CDR3: CAISVDENTEAFF. DNA of the CDR3: TGTGCCATCAGCGTGGACGAGAACACTGAAGCTTTCTTT.

In its sample, this clonotype was seen a few times. V and J are TRBV2 and TRBJ1-5, with D hard to call. Germline loops: CDR1 SNHLY, CDR2 FYNNEI. V was pared by 6 bases and J by 3 bases, with 6 bases between. CDR3 length: 12 residues. The CDR3 bases are TGTGCCAGCAGGCAGCTCAATCAGCCCCAGCATTTT. Protein: CASRQLNQPQHF.

This chain joins TRBV4-3 and TRBJ1-1, with 8 bases that match TRBD1. Trimming took 4 bases from V and 0 from J; bases not matched to a gene: 4. The CDR3 runs 15 residues. Germline assignment: CDR1 LGHNA and CDR2 YSLEER. CDR3 nucleotides: TGCGCCAGCAGCCGGGACAGGCCCATGAACACTGAAGCTTTCTTT. The encoded protein is CASSRDRPMNTEAFF.

The table lists this clonotype with many counts. V gene TRBV7-2 combines with J gene TRBJ2-7; maybe TRBD2 (6 bases). In germline, CDR1 is SGHTA, CDR2 FQGNSA. CDR3 length equals 15 residues. V dropped 3 bases and J dropped 4 bases, with 16 bases sitting between them. The CDR3 bases are TGTGCCAGCAGCTTGGGACTTCCTTCGGGTTACGAGCAGTACTTC. Translating gives CASSLGLPSGYEQYF.

There are many counts of this clonotype. The rearrangement joins TRBV7-6 to TRBJ2-1; D not certain. The CDR3 totals 15 residues. Deletions cut 1 base from V and 7 bases from J, with 14 bases between. Per germline, CDR1 SGHVS and CDR2 FNYEAQ. The CDR3 nucleotides are TGTGCCAGCAGCTTAGTCCATATGGAGAGGAATGAGCAGTTCTTC. Translated: CASSLVHMERNEQFF.

Many counts were recorded for this clonotype. V is TRBV7-9 and J is TRBJ2-1, with D tentatively TRBD1 (5 bases). The CDR3 contains 14 residues. Germline CDR1 SEHNR, CDR2 FQNEAQ (reference sequence). The V end lost 5 bases, the J end lost 8 bases, and 16 bases lay between the germline ends. The CDR3: CASSPSSGAYEQFF. CDR3 bases: TGTGCCAGCAGCCCCTCCAGTGGGGCGTATGAGCAGTTCTTC.

The chain employs TRBV19 and TRBJ1-2, with D perhaps matching TRBD1 (6 bases). V was pared by 5 bases and J by 4 bases, with 20 bases between. This CDR3 is built from 16 residues. The germline V gene encodes CDR1 LNHDA and CDR2 SQIVND (reference sequence). The CDR3 DNA sequence: TGTGCCAGTAGTCCACGACAGGAGCCTTGGGGCTATGGCTACACCTTC. The encoded protein is CASSPRQEPWGYGYTF. The whole variable domain, remainder taken from reference TRBV19 and TRBJ1-2, is DGGITQSPKYLFRKEGQNVTLSCEQNLNHDAMYWYRQDPGQGLRLIYYSQIVNDFQKGDIAEGYSVSREKKESFPLTVTSAQKNPTAFYLCASSPRQEPWGYGYTFGSGTRLTVV.

This clonotype was found many times. V and J are TRBV6-6 and TRBJ2-3; D is possibly TRBD2 (5 bases). The CDR3 covers 16 residues. The germline V gene encodes CDR1 MNHNY and CDR2 SVGAGI (reference sequence). The V end lost 0 bases, the J end lost 3 bases, and 13 bases lay between the germline ends. CDR3 protein: CASSYSRRVVTDTQYF. The DNA for the CDR3 is TGTGCCAGCAGTTACTCCCGGCGGGTGGTAACAGATACGCAGTATTTT.

The chain links TRBV28 to TRBJ2-5; 7 positions agree with TRBD2. After removal of 1 base from V and 2 bases from J, the junction contained 4 bases not matched to a gene. The CDR3 loop spans 15 amino acids. From germline, CDR1 is MDHEN and CDR2 SYDVKM. The chain's CDR3 is CASSLSSSGQETQYF. The CDR3 DNA is TGTGCCAGCAGTTTATCCTCTAGCGGACAAGAGACCCAGTACTTC.

Ten or more counts support this clonotype. The chain joins TRBV7-9 to TRBJ2-5, with 12 bases matching TRBD2. The CDR3 is made up of 16 amino acids. The V segment lost 4 bases and the J segment 3 bases; nucleotides outside the gene matches: 6. Germline V gene sequence: CDR1 SEHNR, CDR2 FQNEAQ (reference sequence). The DNA of the CDR3 is TGTGCCAGCAGCTCCGGACTAGCGGGGACCAAAGAGACCCAGTACTTC. Amino acid sequence: CASSSGLAGTKETQYF.

This clonotype was picked up many times. The chain has TRBV7-2 and TRBJ2-1; D is perhaps TRBD2 (5 bases). CDR1 SGHTA and CDR2 FQGNSA come from the germline V gene. The CDR3 sequence is 16 residues long. V gave up 5 bases and J gave up 10 bases, with 24 bases separating them. The CDR3 nucleotides read TGTGCCAGCAGCCGCGACATCATAATCAATTCGGGGGAGCAGTTCTTC. Translation: CASSRDIIINSGEQFF.

This clonotype was detected ten times or more. CDR3: CASSLGPGGLNEQFF. Here the CDR3 DNA reads TGTGCCAGCAGCTTAGGGCCAGGGGGCTTAAATGAGCAGTTCTTC. The chain joins TRBV7-6 to TRBJ2-1; 8 bases are a match to TRBD1. This CDR3 region has 15 residues. Germline CDR1 SGHVS, CDR2 FNYEAQ. The junction had 6 bases not matched to a gene; V was cut back by 1 base and J by 7 bases.

This clonotype appeared a few times. The rearrangement uses TRBV7-6 and TRBJ1-3; tentatively, D is TRBD1 (5 bases). Looked up from germline, CDR1 is SGHVS and CDR2 is FNYEAQ. The CDR3 is 15 residues long. Trimming removed 7 bases from V and 3 bases from J, with 16 bases in between. CDR3 DNA: TGTGCCAGCATCACGGGGGGGGGATATGGAAACACCATATATTTT. This codes for CASITGGGYGNTIYF.

The rearrangement uses TRBV6-2 or TRBV6-3 and TRBJ2-2, with D possibly TRBD2 on 5 matching bases. V was trimmed by 5 bases and J by 4 bases, leaving 17 bases between them. The CDR3 consists of 16 residues. Looked up from germline, CDR1 is MNHEY and CDR2 is SVGEGT. The CDR3 DNA sequence: TGTGCCAGCAGTCGGGGTCGACCAGGCGGCACCGGGGAGCTGTTTTTT. The encoded protein is CASSRGRPGGTGELFF.

This clonotype occurred many times. The CDR3 sequence is CASSHSRLQETQYF. The CDR3, as DNA: TGCGCCAGCAGCCACTCGAGGCTCCAAGAGACCCAGTACTTC. The rearrangement joins TRBV4-3 to TRBJ2-5; no firm D call. V lost 3 bases and J 1 base, leaving 9 bases between the germline ends. CDR3 length: 14 residues. The germline CDR1 and CDR2 sequences are LGHNA and YSLEER.